The 3 T cell receptor beta chains below were found in one sample sequenced in a study of tumor-infiltrating lymphocytes in primary liver carcinoma. The researchers produced TCR beta cDNA from around 500 ng total RNA with a constant-region primer. What produced the TCR beta libraries was three nested multiplex PCR rounds using slightly modified ARM-PCR. TRBV1-TRBV30 forward primers paired with a C-beta reverse primer drove the first two PCR rounds, about 11 cycles each. TCRdb passed the multiplex PCR reads through MiXCR, listing each CDR3 protein once. The sample lists about 29,000 distinct CDR3 sequences, about three quarters occurring once. For each extraction, RNA and DNA were obtained together from about 19-30 mg of unsorted bulk tissue. Specimen: liver tumor tissue from sampling region 5. As to subset: tumor region T5, tumor centre. The receptors come from a man in his forties or fifties with primary liver carcinoma and hepatitis B virus infection.

A remark on this clonotype: This CDR3 fails to terminate in the conserved phenylalanine or tryptophan, so it likely reflects a read error. J is TRBJ2-7 and V is TRBV6-2 or TRBV6-3; D gene unclear. The CDR3 length is 11 residues. Germline assignment: CDR1 MNHEY and CDR2 SVGEGT. The ends were cut back, 6 bases at V and 7 bases at J, with 10 bases in the middle. The CDR3 here is CASRTRMEQYL. CDR3 in DNA: TGTGCCAGCAGAACCCGTATGGAGCAGTACTTA.

As for this clonotype: Since no conserved phenylalanine or tryptophan closes the CDR3, a read error is the likely cause. The CDR3 DNA is TGTGCCAGCGGCTTGACGGACACCCGGGAGCTGTTTTCT. This translates into CASGLTDTRELFS. The chain couples TRBV11-2 to TRBJ2-2, with D possibly matching TRBD1 (5 bases). This CDR3 is built from 13 residues. Germline V gene sequence: CDR1 SGHAT, CDR2 FQNNGV.

This clonotype has at least ten counts. The chain is built from TRBV7-9 and TRBJ2-1; TRBD2 aligns across 9 bases. This CDR3 spans 17 amino acids. With 9 bases clipped from V and 8 bases from J, the junction kept 20 bases outside the gene matches. The germline V gene encodes CDR1 SEHNR and CDR2 FQNEAQ (reference sequence). CDR3 sequence (DNA): TGTGCCAGTCTAGCGGGACGGGCTTTCGGCCTTCAGGATGAGCAGTTCTTC. It translates to CASLAGRAFGLQDEQFF. The entire variable domain, with the rest obtained from reference TRBV7-9 and TRBJ2-1, is as follows: DTGVSQNPRHKITKRGQNVTFRCDPISEHNRLYWYRQTLGQGPEFLTYFQNEAQLEKSRLLSDRFSAERPKGSFSTLEIQRTEQGDSAMYLCASLAGRAFGLQDEQFFGPGTRLTVL.